This passage covers 14 T cell receptor beta chains from one sample sequenced in a study of blood T cell repertoires in COVID-19. Sequenced by immunoSEQ multiplex PCR; TCRdb stores in-frame clones only, minus some. The table includes just over 300,000 clones, 89% detected once. What was sequenced was PBMCs or T cells enriched from blood (not recorded which). Source of these receptors: a woman in her thirties or forties who had recovered from COVID-19.

V gene TRBV18 combines with J gene TRBJ2-3, with D uncertain. The CDR3 has 14 residues. Trimming removed 3 bases at V and 2 bases at J, with 9 bases between. The germline V gene has CDR1 KGHSH and CDR2 LQKENI. This CDR3 reads CASSPARFTDTQYF. DNA of the CDR3: TGTGCCAGCTCACCGGCGAGGTTCACAGATACGCAGTATTTT.

This rearrangement joins TRBV27 to TRBJ2-7, with D tentatively TRBD2 (6 bases). From germline, CDR1 is MNHEY and CDR2 SMNVEV (reference sequence). Between the trimmed V and J ends, which lost 6 bases and 5 bases, there was a span of 14 bases. CDR3 length equals 13 residues. CDR3 nucleotide sequence: TGTGCCAGCAGCTCGGGACTTAGGGACGAGCAGTACTTC. Encoded protein: CASSSGLRDEQYF.

There are a few counts of this clone. V is TRBV19 and J is TRBJ2-1; D possibly corresponds to TRBD2 (6 bases). Germline lookup yields CDR1 LNHDA and CDR2 SQIVND (reference sequence). V was pared by 3 bases and J by 7 bases, with 10 bases between. CDR3 size: 13 residues. CDR3 bases: TGTGCCAGTAGTATCGGGACTGAAAATGAGCAGTTCTTC. It encodes CASSIGTENEQFF.

This clone was counted between two and nine times. The chain has TRBV2 and TRBJ1-6, with D maybe TRBD1 (5 bases). Deletions cut 4 bases from V and 0 bases from J, with 7 bases between. Germline-derived CDR1 and CDR2 are SNHLY and FYNNEI. This CDR3 is 15 amino acids long. The CDR3 protein is CASSGQLSYNSPLHF. In nucleotides, the CDR3 is TGTGCCAGCAGTGGACAGCTCTCCTATAATTCACCCCTCCACTTT.

As concerns this clone: The same CDR3 arises from other DNA sequences in this sample as well. The chain recombines TRBV3-1 (or the pseudogene TRBV3-2) with TRBJ2-2; possible D gene TRBD2, 5 bases. V was trimmed by 3 bases and J by 8 bases, leaving 10 bases between them. The CDR3 has 13 residues. Germline assignment: CDR1 LGHDT and CDR2 YNNKEL (reference sequence). The CDR3 spells CASSHRLAGELFF. The CDR3 DNA follows: TGTGCCAGCAGCCATCGATTAGCGGGGGAGCTGTTTTTT.

The V call is TRBV18, the J call TRBJ1-5; 8 bases line up with TRBD1. Germline trimming cut 3 bases from V and 0 bases from J; bases unmatched to any gene: 1. Germline-derived CDR1 and CDR2 are KGHSH and LQKENI. The CDR3 has 15 amino acids. The CDR3 loop reads CASSPGQDSNQPQHF. As DNA, the CDR3 is TGTGCCAGCTCACCGGGACAGGATAGCAATCAGCCCCAGCATTTT.

This chain links TRBV2 with TRBJ2-3, with 8 bases aligning to TRBD2. From germline, CDR1 is SNHLY and CDR2 FYNNEI. With 6 bases clipped from V and 0 bases from J, the junction kept 8 bases outside the gene matches. This CDR3 region has 16 residues. This CDR3 is CASRPHSGTSTDTQYF. The CDR3 nucleotides read TGTGCCAGCAGGCCCCATAGCGGGACTAGCACAGATACGCAGTATTTT.

The chain couples TRBV5-4 to TRBJ2-5; maybe TRBD2 (6 bases). Germline lookup yields CDR1 SGHNT and CDR2 YYREEE (reference sequence). V lost 4 bases and J 1 base, leaving 11 bases between the germline ends. This CDR3 spans 14 amino acids. DNA for the CDR3: TGTGCCAGCAGCCACCCCGGGGGCCAAGAGACCCAGTACTTC. Protein: CASSHPGGQETQYF.

The chain carries TRBV15 and TRBJ1-2; 9 positions agree with TRBD1. The CDR3 has 14 residues. Germline V CDR1 and CDR2: LNHNV, YYDKDF (reference sequence). V dropped 1 base and J dropped 6; count of bases not matched to a gene: 3. The CDR3 region is CATSRVGTGHGYTF. In DNA form, the CDR3 reads TGTGCCACCAGCAGAGTGGGGACAGGGCATGGCTACACCTTC.

This clone was recorded once. The rearrangement uses TRBV7-9 and TRBJ2-3, with D perhaps matching TRBD1 (6 bases). This CDR3 is 15 amino acids long. V lost 1 base, J lost 2 bases, and 10 bases lay in between. Germline V gene data show CDR1 as SEHNR and CDR2 as FQNEAQ (reference sequence). The CDR3 here is CASSLGQGLTDTQYF. Here the CDR3 DNA reads TGTGCCAGCAGCTTAGGTCAGGGGCTCACAGATACGCAGTATTTT.

The chain is built from TRBV27 and TRBJ2-7; D is possibly TRBD1 (5 bases). Looked up from germline, CDR1 is MNHEY and CDR2 is SMNVEV (reference sequence). V shed 2 bases and J shed 2 bases, with 7 bases lying between them. The CDR3 extends over 13 amino acids. The CDR3 DNA reads TGTGCCAGCAGTTTAGACAGAACCTACGAGCAGTACTTC. Encoded protein: CASSLDRTYEQYF.

The chain couples TRBV19 to TRBJ1-5; no clear D gene. In germline, CDR1 is LNHDA, CDR2 SQIVND (reference sequence). The CDR3 is 15 residues long. Trimming removed 3 bases at V and 2 bases at J, with 11 bases between. The CDR3 region has the DNA TGTGCCAGTAGTATTGGTAGTAGCGGCAATCAGCCCCAGCATTTT. This sequence encodes CASSIGSSGNQPQHF. Combining the CDR3 with reference TRBV19 and TRBJ1-5 gives the whole variable domain DGGITQSPKYLFRKEGQNVTLSCEQNLNHDAMYWYRQDPGQGLRLIYYSQIVNDFQKGDIAEGYSVSREKKESFPLTVTSAQKNPTAFYLCASSIGSSGNQPQHFGDGTRLSIL.

J is TRBJ2-1 and V is TRBV7-2; 9 bases map to TRBD2. V shed 6 bases and J 10 bases; nucleotides not matched to a gene: 10. The CDR3 is 14 amino acids. Germline assignment: CDR1 SGHTA and CDR2 FQGNSA. The CDR3 sequence: CASRRGGGLAEQFF. The CDR3 DNA sequence: TGTGCCAGCAGACGAGGGGGGGGACTAGCAGAGCAGTTCTTC.

The chain joins TRBV4-3 to TRBJ1-2; TRBD1 might be the D (5 bases). The CDR3 runs to 15 residues. Trimming removed 5 bases at V and 5 bases at J, with 18 bases between. Germline CDR1 and CDR2: LGHNA and YSLEER. CDR3 sequence reads: CASSKSQQGRYGYTF. CDR3 nucleotides: TGCGCCAGCAGCAAATCACAGCAGGGCCGTTATGGCTACACCTTC.